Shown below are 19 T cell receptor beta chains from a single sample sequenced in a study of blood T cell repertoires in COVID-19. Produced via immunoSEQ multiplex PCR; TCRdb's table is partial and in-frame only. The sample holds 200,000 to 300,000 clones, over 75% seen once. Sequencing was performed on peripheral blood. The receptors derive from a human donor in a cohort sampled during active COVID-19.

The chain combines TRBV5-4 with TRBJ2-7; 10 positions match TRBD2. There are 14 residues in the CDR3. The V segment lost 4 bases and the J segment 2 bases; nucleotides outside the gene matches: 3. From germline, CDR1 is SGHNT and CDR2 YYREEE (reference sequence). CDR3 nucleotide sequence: TGTGCCAGCAGCGAGCGGGGGGGTACCTACGAGCAGTACTTC. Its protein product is CASSERGGTYEQYF.

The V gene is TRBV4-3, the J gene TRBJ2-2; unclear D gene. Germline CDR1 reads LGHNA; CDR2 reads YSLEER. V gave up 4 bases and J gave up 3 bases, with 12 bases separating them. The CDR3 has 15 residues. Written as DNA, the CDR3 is TGCGCCAGCAGCCGTTTTATCGAGGACACCGGGGAGCTGTTTTTT. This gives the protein CASSRFIEDTGELFF.

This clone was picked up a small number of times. The CDR3 sequence: CASSFYGSGNTIYF. In DNA form, the CDR3 reads TGTGCCAGCAGTTTTTACGGGTCTGGAAACACCATATATTTT. The chain uses TRBV28 and TRBJ1-3; D is undetermined. The CDR3 has 14 residues. CDR1 is MDHEN, CDR2 SYDVKM, per germline. V dropped 3 bases and J dropped 1 base, with 7 bases sitting between them. The entire variable domain, with the rest obtained from reference TRBV28 and TRBJ1-3, is as follows: DVKVTQSSRYLVKRTGEKVFLECVQDMDHENMFWYRQDPGLGLRLIYFSYDVKMKEKGDIPEGYSVSREKKERFSLILESASTNQTSMYLCASSFYGSGNTIYFGEGSWLTVV.

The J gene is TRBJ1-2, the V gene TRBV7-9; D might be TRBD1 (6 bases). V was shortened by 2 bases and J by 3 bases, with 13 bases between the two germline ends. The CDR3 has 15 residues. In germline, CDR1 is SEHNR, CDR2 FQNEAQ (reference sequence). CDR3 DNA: TGTGCCAGCAGCTTAACCCCGGACAGTTACTATGGCTACACCTTC. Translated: CASSLTPDSYYGYTF.

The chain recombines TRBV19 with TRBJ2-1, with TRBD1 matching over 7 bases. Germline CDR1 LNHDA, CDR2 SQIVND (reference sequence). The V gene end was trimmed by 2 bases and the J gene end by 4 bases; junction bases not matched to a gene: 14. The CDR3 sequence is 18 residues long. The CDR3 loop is CASSISVRRQGNYNEQFF. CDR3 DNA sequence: TGTGCCAGTAGTATATCCGTCCGTCGACAGGGAAATTACAATGAGCAGTTCTTC.

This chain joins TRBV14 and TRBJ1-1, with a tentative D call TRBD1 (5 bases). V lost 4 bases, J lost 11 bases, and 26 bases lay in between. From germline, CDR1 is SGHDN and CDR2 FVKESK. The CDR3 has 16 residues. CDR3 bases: TGTGCCAGCAGCCCCACCGAGTTGGGGGGTAGGTTTGTGGCTTTCTTT. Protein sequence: CASSPTELGGRFVAFF.

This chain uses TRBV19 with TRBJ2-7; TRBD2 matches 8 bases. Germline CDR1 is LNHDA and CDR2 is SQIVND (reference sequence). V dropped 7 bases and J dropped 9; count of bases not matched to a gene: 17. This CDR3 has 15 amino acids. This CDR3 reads CASTPAAGGFFGQYF. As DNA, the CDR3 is TGTGCCAGTACCCCAGCCGCGGGGGGCTTTTTTGGGCAGTACTTC.

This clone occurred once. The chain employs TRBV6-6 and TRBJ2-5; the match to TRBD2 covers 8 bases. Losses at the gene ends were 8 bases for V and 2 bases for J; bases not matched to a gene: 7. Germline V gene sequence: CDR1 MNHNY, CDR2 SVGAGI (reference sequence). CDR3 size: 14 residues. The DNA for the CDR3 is TGTGCCAGCGGAATAGTAGCGGGACAAGAGACCCAGTACTTC. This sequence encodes CASGIVAGQETQYF.

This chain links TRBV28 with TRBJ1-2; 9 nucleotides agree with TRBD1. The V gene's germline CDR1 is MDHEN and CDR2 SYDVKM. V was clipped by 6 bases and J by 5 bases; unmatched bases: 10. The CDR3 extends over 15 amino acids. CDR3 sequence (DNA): TGTGCCAGCAGGGACAACAGGGGGCTGTGGTATGGCTACACCTTC. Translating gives CASRDNRGLWYGYTF.

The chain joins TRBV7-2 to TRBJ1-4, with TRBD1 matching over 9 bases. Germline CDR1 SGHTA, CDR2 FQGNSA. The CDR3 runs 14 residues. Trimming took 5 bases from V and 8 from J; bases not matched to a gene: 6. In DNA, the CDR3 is TGTGCCAGCAGCCGCGGGACAGGGAACGAAAAACTGTTTTTT. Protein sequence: CASSRGTGNEKLFF.

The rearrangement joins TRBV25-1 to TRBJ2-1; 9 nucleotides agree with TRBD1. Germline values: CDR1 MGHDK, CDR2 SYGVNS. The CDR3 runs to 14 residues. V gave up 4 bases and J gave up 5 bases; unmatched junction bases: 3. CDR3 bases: TGTGCCAGCAGTGGGACAGGGGCCCACAATGAGCAGTTCTTC. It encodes CASSGTGAHNEQFF.

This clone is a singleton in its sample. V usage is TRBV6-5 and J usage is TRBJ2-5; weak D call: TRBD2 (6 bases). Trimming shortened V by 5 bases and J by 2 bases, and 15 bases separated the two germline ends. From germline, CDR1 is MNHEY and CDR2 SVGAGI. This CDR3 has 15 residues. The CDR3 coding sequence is TGTGCCAGCAGTCCGGGTGTGGGGGGTCAAGAGACCCAGTACTTC. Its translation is CASSPGVGGQETQYF.

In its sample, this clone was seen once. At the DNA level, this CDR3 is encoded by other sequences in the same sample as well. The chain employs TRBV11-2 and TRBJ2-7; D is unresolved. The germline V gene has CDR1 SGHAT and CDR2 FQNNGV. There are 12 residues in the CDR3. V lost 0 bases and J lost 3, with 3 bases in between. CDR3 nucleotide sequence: TGTGCCAGCAGCTTAGATCGCTACGAGCAGTACTTC. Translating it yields CASSLDRYEQYF.

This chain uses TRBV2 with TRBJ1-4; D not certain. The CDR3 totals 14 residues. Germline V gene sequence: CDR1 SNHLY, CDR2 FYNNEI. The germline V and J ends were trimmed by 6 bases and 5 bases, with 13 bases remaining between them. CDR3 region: CASRYSSSNEKLFF. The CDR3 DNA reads TGTGCCAGCAGGTACAGCTCGAGCAATGAAAAACTGTTTTTT.

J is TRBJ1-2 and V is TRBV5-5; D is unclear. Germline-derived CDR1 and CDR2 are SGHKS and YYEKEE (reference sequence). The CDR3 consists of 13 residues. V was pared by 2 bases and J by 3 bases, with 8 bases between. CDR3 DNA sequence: TGTGCCAGCAGCTTAGAACAGCACTATGGCTACACCTTC. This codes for CASSLEQHYGYTF.

The chain's CDR3 is CASSLSGRTDTQYF. The CDR3 bases are TGTGCCAGCAGCCTCAGCGGCCGCACAGATACGCAGTATTTT. The chain couples TRBV14 to TRBJ2-3; weak D call: TRBD2 (5 bases). The CDR3 is made up of 14 amino acids. CDR1 is SGHDN and CDR2 is FVKESK in the germline V gene. The V end lost 4 bases, the J end lost 1 base, and 9 bases lay between the germline ends.

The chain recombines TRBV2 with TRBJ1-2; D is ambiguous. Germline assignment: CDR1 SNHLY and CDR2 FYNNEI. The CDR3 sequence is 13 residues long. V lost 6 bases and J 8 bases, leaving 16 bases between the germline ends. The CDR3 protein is CASRGRTPGGYTF. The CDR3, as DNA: TGTGCCAGCAGAGGAAGGACTCCGGGGGGCTACACCTTC.

The CDR3 is CASRSRGGRPETQYF. The CDR3 bases are TGCGCCAGCAGGTCAAGGGGCGGGAGGCCAGAGACCCAGTACTTC. V usage is TRBV10-2 and J usage is TRBJ2-5; 8 positions match TRBD2. J gave up 4 bases and V 6 bases, and 10 bases lay outside the gene matches. This CDR3 is 15 amino acids long. CDR1 is WSHSY and CDR2 is SAAADI in the germline V gene.

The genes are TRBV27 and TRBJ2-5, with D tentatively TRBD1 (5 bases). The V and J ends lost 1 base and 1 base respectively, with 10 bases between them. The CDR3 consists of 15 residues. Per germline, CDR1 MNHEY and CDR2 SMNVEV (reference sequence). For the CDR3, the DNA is TGTGCCAGCAGTTTATTCCTCGACAGCCAAGAGACCCAGTACTTC. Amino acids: CASSLFLDSQETQYF.